Below are 21 T cell receptor beta chains sequenced from a single sample in a study of T-cell reconstitution after alpha-beta-depleted transplantation in children. For TCRbeta, the library was prepared with unique molecular identifiers. MiXCR, applied by TCRdb to the PCR reads, yields one record per CDR3 protein. The sample has some 450,000 distinct CDR3 sequences, over 40% seen once; the top ten hold 27%. Sample: PBMCs, taken before TCRalphabeta/CD19-depleted stem cell transplant. These receptors all come from a girl aged 2 to 9 with aplastic anemia, due to receive a stem cell transplant.

This clonotype was detected only a few times. V usage is TRBV14 and J usage is TRBJ2-3, with a weak D call TRBD1 (5 bases). Germline lookup yields CDR1 SGHDN and CDR2 FVKESK. With 0 bases removed from V and 0 bases from J, the gap between germline ends came to 10 bases. CDR3 size: 16 residues. The CDR3 here is CASSQEVPGSTDTQYF. The DNA for the CDR3 is TGTGCCAGCAGCCAAGAAGTACCAGGGAGCACAGATACGCAGTATTTT.

The chain uses TRBV5-5 and TRBJ1-2; 9 nucleotides match TRBD1. Trimming cost V 2 bases and J 0 bases; bases outside gene matches: 2. The CDR3 extends over 15 amino acids. Germline assignment: CDR1 SGHKS and CDR2 YYEKEE (reference sequence). CDR3 in amino acids: CASSFRTGANYGYTF. The CDR3 DNA reads TGTGCCAGCAGCTTCCGGACAGGGGCTAACTATGGCTACACCTTC.

The V call is TRBV5-1, the J call TRBJ2-7; tentative D call: TRBD1 (6 bases). The V and J ends lost 2 bases and 2 bases respectively, with 14 bases between them. The CDR3 length is 15 residues. The V gene's germline CDR1 is SGHRS and CDR2 YFSETQ. The CDR3 region is CASSFNRDKAYEQYF. The DNA for the CDR3 is TGCGCCAGCAGCTTTAACCGGGACAAAGCCTACGAGCAGTACTTC.

This clonotype was detected many times. The chain employs TRBV11-2 and TRBJ2-7; TRBD1 agrees at 10 bases. CDR3 length: 14 amino acids. The ends lost 3 bases at V and 3 bases at J; junction bases unmatched: 2. Germline V lookup: CDR1 SGHAT, CDR2 FQNNGV. CDR3 coding DNA: TGTGCCAGCAGCTTTGGGACAGGGGTCTACGAGCAGTACTTC. This encodes CASSFGTGVYEQYF.

This clonotype was counted at least ten times. The V and J genes are TRBV7-2 and TRBJ2-1, with D uncertain. The germline V and J ends were trimmed by 0 bases and 6 bases, with 9 bases remaining between them. The CDR3 covers 14 residues. The germline V gene has CDR1 SGHTA and CDR2 FQGNSA. As DNA, the CDR3 is TGTGCCAGCAGCTTAGCGGGTTTGCGCAATGAGCAGTTCTTC. It codes for CASSLAGLRNEQFF. The entire variable domain, with the rest obtained from reference TRBV7-2 and TRBJ2-1, is as follows: GAGVSQSPSNKVTEKGKDVELRCDPISGHTALYWYRQSLGQGLEFLIYFQGNSAPDKSGLPSDRFSAERTGGSVSTLTIQRTQQEDSAVYLCASSLAGLRNEQFFGPGTRLTVL.

This clonotype has only a few counts. This chain links TRBV29-1 with TRBJ1-2, with D uncertain. The CDR3 has 16 amino acids. The germline CDR1 and CDR2 sequences are SQVTM and ANQGSEA. Trimming took off 3 bases at V and 8 bases at J, with 25 bases between the two ends. The CDR3 DNA sequence: TGCAGCGTTGAGGGCTATAAACATAGAGCGTTCGGCGGCTACACCTTC. Protein sequence: CSVEGYKHRAFGGYTF.

This clonotype has at least ten counts. The genes are TRBV7-9 and TRBJ1-6; D is unresolved. Per germline, CDR1 SEHNR and CDR2 FQNEAQ (reference sequence). Trimming stripped 5 bases from V and 4 bases from J, with 9 bases between. This CDR3 contains 14 residues. The CDR3 loop is CASSHSEYNSPLHF. The CDR3 DNA follows: TGTGCCAGCAGCCACAGTGAATATAATTCACCCCTCCACTTT.

The table lists this clonotype with many counts. Here the CDR3 reads CSCTLARDATDTQYF. The CDR3 region has the DNA TGCAGCTGTACCCTCGCCCGGGACGCCACAGATACGCAGTATTTT. The chain combines TRBV29-1 with TRBJ2-3; D may match TRBD1 or TRBD2 (5 bases each). Germline CDR1 reads SQVTM; CDR2 reads ANQGSEA. This CDR3 has 15 amino acids. V was trimmed by 8 bases and J by 2 bases, leaving 20 bases between them.

The V gene is TRBV20-1, the J gene TRBJ2-5, with TRBD1 as a possible D gene (5 bases). The length of the CDR3 is 11 residues. Trimming left V 6 bases short and J 3 bases short, with 8 bases between. Germline CDR1 DFQATT, CDR2 SNEGSKA (reference sequence). For the CDR3, the DNA is TGCAGTGCAGGACAAAAAGAGACCCAGTACTTC. Its translation: CSAGQKETQYF.

This chain joins TRBV5-1 and TRBJ2-7; TRBD2 agrees at 11 bases. After removal of 0 bases from V and 2 bases from J, the junction contained 7 bases not matched to a gene. This CDR3 comprises 17 residues. The germline CDR1 and CDR2 sequences are SGHRS and YFSETQ. In nucleotides, the CDR3 is TGCGCCAGCAGCTTGGGCCTACTAGCGGGGGCCACCTACGAGCAGTACTTC. Protein: CASSLGLLAGATYEQYF.

In its sample, this clonotype was seen many times. The rearrangement uses TRBV12-3 or TRBV12-4 and TRBJ2-5; D gene unclear. CDR3 length: 12 residues. V lost 3 bases and J lost 5, with 7 bases in between. The CDR3 reads CASSFGLETQYF. The CDR3, as DNA: TGTGCCAGCAGTTTTGGGCTGGAGACCCAGTACTTC.

This clonotype was picked up a small number of times. The chain links TRBV4-2 to TRBJ2-3; 9 bases fit TRBD1. The CDR3 is 18 amino acids. The germline CDR1 and CDR2 sequences are LGHNA and YNFKEQ. V trimming: 3 bases; J trimming: 2 bases; junction bases outside the gene matches: 12. The CDR3 DNA reads TGTGCCAGCAGCCAGCGGGGCCGGGACAGGGTGATCACAGATACGCAGTATTTT. Protein sequence: CASSQRGRDRVITDTQYF.

In its sample, this clonotype was seen a few times. V gene TRBV7-6 combines with J gene TRBJ2-5; D remains ambiguous. The CDR3 consists of 13 residues. Trimming cost V 5 bases and J 5 bases, with 12 bases left between them. Germline V CDR1 and CDR2: SGHVS, FNYEAQ. The CDR3 nucleotides are TGTGCCAGCAGCGTAGGCGTCCTTGAGACCCAGTACTTC. Residues: CASSVGVLETQYF.

This clonotype was recorded at least ten times. The V call is TRBV29-1, the J call TRBJ2-5; D is undetermined. With 0 bases removed from V and 1 base from J, the gap between germline ends came to 6 bases. The CDR3 contains 13 residues. Germline assignment: CDR1 SQVTM and CDR2 ANQGSEA. In nucleotides, the CDR3 is TGCAGCGTTGAAGATAGGCTCCAAGAGACCCAGTACTTC. Translation: CSVEDRLQETQYF.

V and J are TRBV29-1 and TRBJ1-5; the match to TRBD1 covers 7 bases. CDR1 and CDR2 (germline): SQVTM, ANQGSEA. With 7 bases clipped from V and 6 bases from J, the junction kept 12 bases outside the gene matches. The CDR3 runs to 14 residues. The CDR3 reads CSAVTGVVGQPQHF. CDR3 in DNA: TGCAGCGCCGTAACAGGGGTCGTGGGTCAGCCCCAGCATTTT.

V and J are TRBV29-1 and TRBJ2-3; D is unclear. CDR3 length: 12 amino acids. Trimming left V 7 bases short and J 2 bases short, with 10 bases between. Germline CDR1 SQVTM, CDR2 ANQGSEA. DNA for the CDR3: TGCAGCGCTTTGCCAACCACAGATACGCAGTATTTT. As protein: CSALPTTDTQYF.

The sample holds many counts of this clonotype. The rearrangement uses TRBV4-1 and TRBJ2-7, with a weak D call TRBD2 (5 bases). V gave up 0 bases and J gave up 1 base, with 16 bases separating them. Germline V lookup: CDR1 MGHRA, CDR2 YSYEKL. The CDR3 covers 17 residues. CDR3 loop: CASSQDPSGSLSYEQYF. The CDR3 bases are TGCGCCAGCAGCCAAGATCCGAGCGGCTCCTTGTCCTACGAGCAGTACTTC.

This clonotype was detected only once. Since a much larger clone is just one base distant, this may be a read error. The chain joins TRBV12-3 or TRBV12-4 to TRBJ2-2; no firm D call. The CDR3 is 12 amino acids. V lost 7 bases and J lost 10, with 13 bases in between. CDR3 amino acids: CASTSSFEELFF. The CDR3 DNA follows: TGTGCCAGCACCTCTTCTTTCGAGGAGCTGTTTTTT.

The CDR3 nucleotides are TGCAGTGCAGAAGCCCCTAGCGGGGGGGGTAGCACAGATACGCAGTATTTT. Protein product: CSAEAPSGGGSTDTQYF. The chain carries TRBV20-1 and TRBJ2-3; 12 bases are a match to TRBD2. This CDR3 comprises 17 residues. Germline V gives CDR1 DFQATT, CDR2 SNEGSKA (reference sequence). V trimming: 6 bases; J trimming: 0 bases; junction bases outside the gene matches: 10.

The chain joins TRBV12-3 or TRBV12-4 to TRBJ2-5; D is possibly TRBD1 or TRBD2 (6 bases each). V lost 0 bases and J 9 bases, leaving 17 bases between the germline ends. CDR3 length: 15 amino acids. In DNA, the CDR3 is TGTGCCAGCAGTTTAGCGGGGGACACGGGGGCGGCCCAGTACTTC. Protein sequence: CASSLAGDTGAAQYF.

The chain recombines TRBV27 with TRBJ1-5, with a weak D call TRBD1 (5 bases). Germline CDR1 is MNHEY and CDR2 is SMNVEV (reference sequence). The CDR3 contains 14 residues. V was trimmed by 5 bases and J by 3 bases, leaving 11 bases between them. CDR3 DNA: TGTGCCAGCAGTCTGGGGGGGATCAATCAGCCCCAGCATTTT. Encoded protein: CASSLGGINQPQHF.